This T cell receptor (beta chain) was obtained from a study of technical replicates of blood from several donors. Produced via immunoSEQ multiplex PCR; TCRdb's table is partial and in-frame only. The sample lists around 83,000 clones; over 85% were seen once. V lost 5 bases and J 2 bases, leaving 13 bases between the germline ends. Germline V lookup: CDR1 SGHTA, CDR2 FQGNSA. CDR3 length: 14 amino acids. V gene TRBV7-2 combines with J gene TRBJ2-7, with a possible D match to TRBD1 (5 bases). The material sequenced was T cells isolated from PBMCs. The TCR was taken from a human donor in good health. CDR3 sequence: CASSRDRGAYEQYF. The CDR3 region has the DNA TGTGCCAGCAGCCGAGACAGAGGAGCCTACGAGCAGTACTTC.